Listed below are T cell receptor beta chains from one sample, sequenced in a study of cytomegalovirus exposure and HLA in healthy donors. Generated by immunoSEQ multiplex PCR, the TCRdb table keeps only in-frame clones and is missing some. In the table there are some 190,000 clones, 65% to 85% of which are singletons. Sample: PBMCs. Source of these receptors: a woman in her late teens or twenties in good health and CMV-seronegative. CDR3s include the opening cysteine and the closing phenylalanine or tryptophan. Fields, in order: J gene, D gene, V gene, clone size, CDR3 protein, CDR3 DNA. A D gene is named only where the DNA matches it firmly. The listing skips clone size in some rows; elsewhere it reads once, few, many or a size class.

J gene: TRBJ1-6; D gene: TRBD1; V gene: TRBV25-1; clone size: -; CDR3 protein: CASRTTGVDSPLHF; CDR3 DNA: TGTGCCAGCAGAACAACAGGGGTGGATTCACCCCTCCACTTT
J gene: TRBJ1-2; D gene: TRBD1; V gene: TRBV29-1; clone size: -; CDR3 protein: CSVVQGAGGYTF; CDR3 DNA: TGCAGCGTTGTGCAGGGGGCGGGAGGCTACACCTTC
J gene: TRBJ1-6; D gene: -; V gene: TRBV7-6; clone size: once; CDR3 protein: CASSKQSNSPLHF; CDR3 DNA: TGTGCCAGCAGCAAACAGAGTAATTCACCCCTCCACTTT
J gene: TRBJ2-5; D gene: -; V gene: TRBV7-3; clone size: once; CDR3 protein: CASSLVGSQETQYF; CDR3 DNA: TGTGCCAGCAGCTTAGTGGGCTCCCAAGAGACCCAGTACTTC
J gene: TRBJ2-5; D gene: TRBD2; V gene: TRBV29-1; clone size: -; CDR3 protein: CSVPRGAGELQETQYF; CDR3 DNA: TGCAGCGTCCCAAGGGGTGCGGGGGAGCTCCAAGAGACCCAGTACTTC
J gene: TRBJ1-2; D gene: -; V gene: TRBV15; clone size: few; CDR3 protein: CATSRDRRGNGYTF; CDR3 DNA: TGTGCCACCAGCAGAGATAGGCGGGGCAATGGCTACACCTTC
J gene: TRBJ1-5; D gene: -; V gene: TRBV28; clone size: -; CDR3 protein: CASSWGPAGGGHQPQHF; CDR3 DNA: TGTGCCAGCAGTTGGGGACCCGCGGGGGGTGGCCATCAGCCCCAGCATTTT
J gene: TRBJ2-2; D gene: TRBD1; V gene: TRBV27; clone size: -; CDR3 protein: CATKMNRGGNTGELFF; CDR3 DNA: TGTGCCACCAAAATGAATAGAGGGGGCAACACCGGGGAGCTGTTTTTT
J gene: TRBJ1-1; D gene: TRBD1; V gene: TRBV2; clone size: -; CDR3 protein: CASSDDGQGEMNTEAFF; CDR3 DNA: TGTGCCAGCAGTGATGATGGACAGGGGGAAATGAACACTGAAGCTTTCTTT
J gene: TRBJ1-5; D gene: -; V gene: TRBV4-3; clone size: -; CDR3 protein: CASSQGPQQPQHF; CDR3 DNA: TGCGCCAGCAGCCAGGGGCCCCAGCAGCCCCAGCATTTT
J gene: TRBJ1-4; D gene: TRBD1; V gene: TRBV2; clone size: -; CDR3 protein: CASRTGVTNEKLFF; CDR3 DNA: TGTGCCAGCCGGACAGGGGTAACTAATGAAAAACTGTTTTTT
J gene: TRBJ2-7; D gene: -; V gene: TRBV2; clone size: -; CDR3 protein: CASINPQRSNYEQYF; CDR3 DNA: TGTGCCAGCATCAACCCCCAAAGATCAAACTACGAGCAGTACTTC
J gene: TRBJ1-2; D gene: TRBD1; V gene: TRBV28; clone size: few; CDR3 protein: CASSKGQLRGYTF; CDR3 DNA: TGTGCCAGCAGCAAGGGACAGCTACGGGGCTACACCTTC
J gene: TRBJ1-3; D gene: -; V gene: TRBV6-1; clone size: -; CDR3 protein: CASIPGGTGGNTIYF; CDR3 DNA: TGTGCCAGCATCCCAGGAGGGACGGGTGGAAACACCATATATTTT
J gene: TRBJ2-7; D gene: TRBD1; V gene: TRBV11-3; clone size: -; CDR3 protein: CASSIGTVSSYEQYF; CDR3 DNA: TGTGCCAGCAGCATCGGGACAGTCTCCTCCTACGAGCAGTACTTC
J gene: TRBJ1-2; D gene: TRBD1; V gene: TRBV5-1; clone size: -; CDR3 protein: CASSSQGARYGYTF; CDR3 DNA: TGCGCCAGCAGCTCCCAGGGGGCGCGATATGGCTACACCTTC
J gene: TRBJ2-7; D gene: TRBD2; V gene: TRBV5-1; clone size: -; CDR3 protein: CASSFSLAGQSYEQYF; CDR3 DNA: TGCGCCAGCAGCTTCTCCCTAGCGGGGCAATCCTACGAGCAGTACTTC